One sample yielded the 12 T cell receptor beta chains listed below, sequenced in a study of monozygotic twins with inflammatory bowel disease. TCRdb re-called the 5' RACE reads and shows each CDR3 protein once, DNA omitted. There are 150,000 to 200,000 distinct CDR3 sequences in the sample, with 6% to 9.5% held by the top ten. The sequenced sample consisted of blood. Receptors were obtained from a human donor with ulcerative colitis or Crohn's disease, or a healthy co-twin of an affected twin (not recorded which).

V and J are TRBV3-1 and TRBJ1-4; TCRdb indicates TRBD1, and absent DNA this call remains unverified. Germline V gives CDR1 LGHDT, CDR2 YNNKEL (reference sequence). The CDR3 covers 16 residues. This chain's CDR3 is CASSQEWGQGVGKLFF.

The chain links TRBV4-2 to TRBJ2-1; TCRdb lists TRBD2, though no DNA is available to test this call. CDR3 length: 19 amino acids. The germline CDR1 and CDR2 sequences are LGHNA and YNFKEQ. The CDR3 spells CASSQAGLAGAASYNEQFF.

The chain combines TRBV27 with TRBJ2-1; TCRdb designates TRBD1, a call that cannot be tested without DNA. The CDR3 loop spans 16 amino acids. Germline loops: CDR1 MNHEY, CDR2 SMNVEV (reference sequence). The CDR3 sequence is CASSLRGDRFYNEQFF.

The chain recombines TRBV2 with TRBJ1-3; absent DNA, TCRdb's TRBD1 call cannot be checked. The CDR3 is made up of 15 amino acids. In germline, CDR1 is SNHLY, CDR2 FYNNEI. The chain's CDR3 is CASSKTGYSGNTIYF.

The chain employs TRBV20-1 and TRBJ1-5; with no DNA, the TCRdb D assignment of TRBD1 cannot be verified. Per germline, CDR1 DFQATT and CDR2 SNEGSKA (reference sequence). The CDR3 runs to 14 residues. CDR3 amino acids: CSARAPGGYQPQHF.

V gene TRBV11-2 combines with J gene TRBJ2-5; TCRdb reports TRBD2, a call that lacks DNA to check it against. Looked up from germline, CDR1 is SGHAT and CDR2 is FQNNGV. This CDR3 region has 18 residues. CDR3 sequence reads: CASSLTLLPRGSGETQYF.

V and J are TRBV5-6 and TRBJ2-7; the TRBD1 assignment by TCRdb is unverifiable without DNA. The CDR3 runs 15 residues. CDR1 is SGHDT, CDR2 YYEEEE, per germline. The CDR3 loop reads CASRTSPLSSYEQYF. The variable domain in full, with the rest retrieved from reference TRBV5-6 and TRBJ2-7, is DAGVTQSPTHLIKTRGQQVTLRCSPKSGHDTVSWYQQALGQGPQFIFQYYEEEERQRGNFPDRFSGHQFPNYSSELNVNALLLGDSALYLCASRTSPLSSYEQYFGPGTRLTVT.

The chain is built from TRBV18 and TRBJ1-1. The CDR3 is 14 residues long. In germline, CDR1 is KGHSH, CDR2 LQKENI. This CDR3 is CASSQVWPNTEAFF.

V and J are TRBV30 and TRBJ1-2; TCRdb's assignment of TRBD1 cannot be checked, as there is no DNA. Germline CDR1 and CDR2: GTSNPN and SVGIG (reference sequence). The CDR3 extends over 14 amino acids. The CDR3 sequence: CAWNPGQGRDGYTF. The variable domain in full, with the rest retrieved from reference TRBV30 and TRBJ1-2, is SQTIHQWPATLVQPVGSPLSLECTVEGTSNPNLYWYRQAAGRGLQLLFYSVGIGQISSEVPQNLSASRPQDRQFILSSKKLLLSDSGFYLCAWNPGQGRDGYTFGSGTRLTVV.

V gene TRBV5-1 combines with J gene TRBJ2-3; TCRdb picks TRBD1, but there is no DNA to check that call. The CDR3 length is 14 residues. Germline V gene lookup returns CDR1 SGHRS and CDR2 YFSETQ. CDR3 residues: CASSLETGWDTQYF. Full variable domain (rest looked up from reference TRBV5-1 and TRBJ2-3): KAGVTQTPRYLIKTRGQQVTLSCSPISGHRSVSWYQQTPGQGLQFLFEYFSETQRNKGNFPGRFSGRQFSNSRSEMNVSTLELGDSALYLCASSLETGWDTQYFGPGTRLTVL.

This chain connects TRBV10-3 to TRBJ1-3; the D call of TRBD1 rests on TCRdb alone, since no DNA is present to check it. The CDR3 runs to 16 residues. Germline values: CDR1 ENHRY, CDR2 SYGVKD. The CDR3 sequence: CAISESGGISGNTIYF.

The chain has TRBV12-3 or TRBV12-4 and TRBJ2-2; the TRBD2 assignment by TCRdb is unverifiable without DNA. This CDR3 comprises 16 residues. This CDR3 is CASSGTSGGAAGELFF.